Following are 5 T cell receptor beta chains from one sample sequenced in a study of T and B cells in COVID-19 patients. Blood genomic DNA input for TRB amplification was 250-500 ng. BIOMED2 TRB-A/B primer pools were used in multiplex TRB PCR. One entry per CDR3 protein, called by TCRdb with MiXCR from the multiplex PCR reads. This sample has approximately 13,000 distinct CDR3 sequences, with under 30% found just once. The sample taken for sequencing was blood. All receptors come from a human donor who had recovered from COVID-19.

The chain uses TRBV27 and TRBJ2-3; TRBD1 or TRBD2 may be the D gene (5 bases each). V lost 6 bases and J lost 5, with 18 bases in between. This CDR3 is 15 amino acids long. Germline V gene sequence: CDR1 MNHEY, CDR2 SMNVEV (reference sequence). The CDR3 region is CASSFVAKGRDTQYF. The CDR3 bases are TGTGCCAGCAGCTTCGTAGCAAAGGGGAGAGATACGCAGTATTTT.

This clonotype was observed a handful of times. CDR3 in amino acids: CASSSPLIGGGDTQYF. CDR3 coding DNA: TGTGCCAGCAGTTCACCCCTAATCGGGGGAGGAGATACGCAGTATTTT. This rearrangement joins TRBV5-4 to TRBJ2-3, with TRBD2 as a possible D gene (6 bases). V was cut by 5 bases and J by 5 bases, with 21 bases left in between. The CDR3 sequence is 16 residues long. CDR1 and CDR2 (germline): SGHNT, YYREEE (reference sequence).

The J gene is TRBJ1-5, the V gene TRBV6-2 or TRBV6-3; 7 bases map to TRBD1. CDR1 is MNHEY and CDR2 is SVGEGT in the germline V gene. The V gene end was trimmed by 0 bases and the J gene end by 7 bases; junction bases not matched to a gene: 9. This CDR3 comprises 16 residues. The CDR3 region has the DNA TGTGCCAGCAGTTACTCGAATTCAGGGGGTAGGCAGCCCCAGCATTTT. Translating it yields CASSYSNSGGRQPQHF.

This clonotype is deemed medium-sized. The CDR3 loop is CAWNAGGHGELFF. CDR3 coding DNA: TGTGCCTGGAACGCAGGGGGCCACGGGGAGCTGTTTTTT. The V call is TRBV30, the J call TRBJ2-2, with TRBD1 matching 8 bases. The trim removed 4 bases at V and 7 bases at J, leaving 5 bases unmatched. The CDR3 runs to 13 residues. Germline V gene lookup returns CDR1 GTSNPN and CDR2 SVGIG (reference sequence). The complete variable domain, with remaining parts taken from reference TRBV30 and TRBJ2-2, reads SQTIHQWPATLVQPVGSPLSLECTVEGTSNPNLYWYRQAAGRGLQLLFYSVGIGQISSEVPQNLSASRPQDRQFILSSKKLLLSDSGFYLCAWNAGGHGELFFGEGSRLTVL.

In this sample, this clonotype turned up a few times. The CDR3 loop is CASSHDTGGGLFEQYF. CDR3 nucleotide sequence: TGTGCCAGCTCACACGATACAGGCGGTGGTCTGTTTGAGCAGTACTTC. The V and J genes are TRBV18 and TRBJ2-7, with D perhaps TRBD1 (5 bases). Germline assignment: CDR1 KGHSH and CDR2 LQKENI. This CDR3 has 16 residues. The V and J ends lost 4 bases and 7 bases respectively, with 23 bases between them.